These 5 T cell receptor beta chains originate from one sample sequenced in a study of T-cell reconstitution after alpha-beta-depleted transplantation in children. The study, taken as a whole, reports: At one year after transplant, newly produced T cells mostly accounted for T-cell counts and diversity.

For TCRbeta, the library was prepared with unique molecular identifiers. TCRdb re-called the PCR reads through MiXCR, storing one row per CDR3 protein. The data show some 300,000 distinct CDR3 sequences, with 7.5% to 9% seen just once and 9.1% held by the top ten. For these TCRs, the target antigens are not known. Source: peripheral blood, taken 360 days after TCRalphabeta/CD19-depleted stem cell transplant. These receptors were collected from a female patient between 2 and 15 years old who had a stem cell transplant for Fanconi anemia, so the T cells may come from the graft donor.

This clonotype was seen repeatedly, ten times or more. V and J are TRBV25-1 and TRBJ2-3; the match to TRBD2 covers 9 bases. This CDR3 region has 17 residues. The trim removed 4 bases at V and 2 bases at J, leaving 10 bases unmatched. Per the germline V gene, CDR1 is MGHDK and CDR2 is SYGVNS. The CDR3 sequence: CASSGSSREGYTDTQYF. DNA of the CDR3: TGTGCCAGCAGTGGATCTTCGCGGGAGGGCTACACAGATACGCAGTATTTT.

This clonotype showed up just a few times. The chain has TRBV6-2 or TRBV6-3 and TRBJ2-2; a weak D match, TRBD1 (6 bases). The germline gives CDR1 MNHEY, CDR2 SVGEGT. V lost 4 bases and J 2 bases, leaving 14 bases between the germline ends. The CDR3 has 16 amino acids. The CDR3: CASSLVGAINTGELFF. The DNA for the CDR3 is TGTGCCAGCAGTTTGGTGGGGGCTATTAACACCGGGGAGCTGTTTTTT.

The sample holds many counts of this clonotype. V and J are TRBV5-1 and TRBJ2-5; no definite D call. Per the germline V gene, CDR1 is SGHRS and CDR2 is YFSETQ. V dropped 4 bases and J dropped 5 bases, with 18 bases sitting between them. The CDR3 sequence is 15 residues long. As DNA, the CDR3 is TGCGCCAGCAGCCGCCTCCCCGTAGAACCGGAGACCCAGTACTTC. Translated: CASSRLPVEPETQYF.

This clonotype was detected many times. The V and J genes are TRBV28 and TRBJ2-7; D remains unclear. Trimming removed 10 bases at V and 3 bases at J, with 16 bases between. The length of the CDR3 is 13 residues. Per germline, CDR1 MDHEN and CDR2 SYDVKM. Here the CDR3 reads CATLSSGSYEQYF. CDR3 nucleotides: TGTGCCACCCTCTCCAGTGGTAGCTACGAGCAGTACTTC.

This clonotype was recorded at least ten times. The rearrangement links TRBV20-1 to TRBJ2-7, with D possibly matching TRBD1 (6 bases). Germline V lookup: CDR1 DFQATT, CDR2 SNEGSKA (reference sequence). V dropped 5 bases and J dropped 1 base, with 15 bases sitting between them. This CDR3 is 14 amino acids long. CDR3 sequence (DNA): TGCAGTGCTGTCCGACAGGTACCTTCCTACGAGCAGTACTTC. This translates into CSAVRQVPSYEQYF.